The entry that follows covers one TCR beta chain sequence. These data belong to a study of shared clonotypes between healthy human individuals. Clones were sequenced by immunoSEQ multiplex PCR, and TCRdb holds only the in-frame ones, with some missing. Among about a million clones listed, roughly 80% were seen once. The sequenced sample consisted of memory CD4+ T cells from PBMCs. The subset is: CD45RA-negative fraction. The TCR was taken from a man aged 18 to 29 in good health. Some clones in this sample may be carry-over from other donors' samples.

The CDR3 bases are TGTGCCAGCAGCGTAGACGCCAGGGGCTACGAGCAGTACTTC. It codes for CASSVDARGYEQYF. The chain joins TRBV9 to TRBJ2-7; possible D gene TRBD1, 6 bases. The germline CDR1 and CDR2 sequences are SGDLS and YYNGEE. CDR3 length: 14 residues. Trimming took 0 bases from V and 3 from J, leaving 10 bases between them.